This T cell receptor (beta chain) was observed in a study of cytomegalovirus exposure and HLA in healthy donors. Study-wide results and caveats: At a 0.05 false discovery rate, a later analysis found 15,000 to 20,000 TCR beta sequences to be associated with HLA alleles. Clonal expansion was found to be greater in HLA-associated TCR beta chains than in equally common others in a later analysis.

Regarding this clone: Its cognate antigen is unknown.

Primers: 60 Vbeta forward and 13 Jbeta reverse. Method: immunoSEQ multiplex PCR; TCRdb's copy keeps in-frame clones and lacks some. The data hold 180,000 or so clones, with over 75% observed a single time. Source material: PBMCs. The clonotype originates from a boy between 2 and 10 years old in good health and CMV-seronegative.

The CDR3 DNA follows: TGTGCCAGCAGCCCACAGACTACTAGCGTTTTGCAGTACTTC. Translating it yields CASSPQTTSVLQYF. The chain recombines TRBV5-4 with TRBJ2-5, with 7 positions matching TRBD2. Germline V gene lookup returns CDR1 SGHNT and CDR2 YYREEE (reference sequence). With V trimmed by 4 bases and J by 11 bases, 14 bases remained unmatched. CDR3 length: 14 residues.